The present T cell receptor (beta chain) was sequenced within a study of blood T cells in healthy people across ages. Study-wide context: There was about one barcoded beta molecule captured by template switching per two T cells.

Germline lookup yields CDR1 SGDLS and CDR2 YYNGEE. Trimming stripped 3 bases from V and 6 bases from J, with 10 bases between. CDR3 length: 12 amino acids. Study-level findings and limits: Estimated diversity, derived from one million T cells, was regarded as an underestimate.

In the case of this clonotype: Antigen specificity is unknown.

Using a J-beta primer mix together with a sample-barcoded 5' primer, a second PCR was run for roughly 6 to 12 cycles. Each cDNA molecule was tagged by a template-switch adaptor that had 12 random nucleotides. TCRdb redid the calling of the 5' RACE reads with MiXCR, one entry per CDR3 protein. The sample has 1.5 million to 2 million distinct CDR3 sequences; 28% are singletons. This clonotype was sampled from a young woman in good health. V usage is TRBV9 and J usage is TRBJ2-7; D gene ambiguous. Sequenced sample: blood. This CDR3 is CASSAELSEQYF. In DNA, the CDR3 is TGTGCCAGCAGCGCGGAGCTCTCCGAGCAGTACTTC.